This TCR beta chain came from a study of blood T cells in healthy people across ages. Study summary: Through template switching, about one barcoded beta molecule was captured per two T cells, as measured in model experiments.

A note on this clonotype: Its antigen is currently unknown. The junction and the germline gene differ at one end; a read error may be behind it.

The CDR3 contains 18 residues. Germline V gene lookup returns CDR1 MNHEY and CDR2 SVGAGI. Study-level points and caveats: TCR beta diversity correlated strongly with naive T cell percentage.

The use of a sample-barcoded 5' primer and a J-beta primer mix characterized a second PCR of roughly 6 to 11 cycles. With 12 random nucleotides, a template-switch adaptor tagged each individual cDNA molecule. From the 5' RACE reads, TCRdb called clonotypes with MiXCR, one entry per CDR3 protein. The sample yields over 1.5 million distinct CDR3 sequences, around half seen once. This TCR was sampled from a woman aged 40 to 55 in good health. The rearrangement joins TRBV6-5 to TRBJ2-3; 9 bases match TRBD2. Sequencing was done on a sample of blood. The CDR3 nucleotides are TGTGCCAGCAGTTACTCGGCCCTAGCGGGGTCTAGCACAGATACGCATTATTTT. It codes for CASSYSALAGSSTDTHYF.